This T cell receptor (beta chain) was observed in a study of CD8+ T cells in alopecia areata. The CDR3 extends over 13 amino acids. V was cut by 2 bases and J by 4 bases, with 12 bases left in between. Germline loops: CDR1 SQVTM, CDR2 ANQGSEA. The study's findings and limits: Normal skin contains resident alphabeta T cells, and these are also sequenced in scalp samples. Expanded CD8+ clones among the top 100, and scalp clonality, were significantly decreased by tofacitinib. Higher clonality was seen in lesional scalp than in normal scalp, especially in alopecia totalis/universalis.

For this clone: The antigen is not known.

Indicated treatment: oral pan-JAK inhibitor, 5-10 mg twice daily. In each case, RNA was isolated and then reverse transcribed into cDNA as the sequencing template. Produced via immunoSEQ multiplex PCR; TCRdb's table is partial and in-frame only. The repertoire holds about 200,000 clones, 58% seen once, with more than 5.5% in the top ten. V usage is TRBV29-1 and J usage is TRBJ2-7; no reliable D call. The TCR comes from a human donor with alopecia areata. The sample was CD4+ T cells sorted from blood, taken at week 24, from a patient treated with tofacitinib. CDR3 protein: CSVERAGRYEQYF. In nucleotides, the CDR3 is TGCAGCGTTGAAAGGGCAGGACGATACGAGCAGTACTTC.